This TCR beta chain was retrieved from a study of cytomegalovirus exposure and HLA in healthy donors. Study-wide results and limits: Many donors carried some public TCRs, although rarity characterized most TCR sequences.

Sequencing was performed with immunoSEQ multiplex PCR; in TCRdb, only in-frame clones are kept and a portion is missing. Of fewer than 400,000 clones listed, 86% are singletons. A word on this clone: No antigen is known for it.

Germline loops: CDR1 LNHNV, CDR2 YYDKDF (reference sequence). This CDR3 region has 15 residues. J gave up 0 bases and V 7 bases, and 5 bases lay outside the gene matches. The V call is TRBV15, the J call TRBJ1-4; 7 bases are shared with TRBD1. This receptor was obtained from a woman aged 18-29 years in good health and CMV-seronegative. The sequenced sample was PBMCs. The chain's CDR3 is CATTDRKATNEKLFF. CDR3 DNA sequence: TGTGCCACCACGGACAGGAAAGCAACTAATGAAAAACTGTTTTTT.